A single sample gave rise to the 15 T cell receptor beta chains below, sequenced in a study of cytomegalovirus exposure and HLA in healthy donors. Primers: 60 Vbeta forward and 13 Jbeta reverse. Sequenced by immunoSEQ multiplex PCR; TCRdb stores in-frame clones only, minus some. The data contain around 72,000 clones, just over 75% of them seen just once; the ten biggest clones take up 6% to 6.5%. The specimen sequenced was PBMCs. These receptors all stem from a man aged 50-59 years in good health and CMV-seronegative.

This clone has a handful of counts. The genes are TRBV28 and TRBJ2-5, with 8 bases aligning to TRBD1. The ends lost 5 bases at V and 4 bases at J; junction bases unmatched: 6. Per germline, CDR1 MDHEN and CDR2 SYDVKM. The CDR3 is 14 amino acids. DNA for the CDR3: TGTGCCAGCAGTCGTCAGGGGGCGGCAGAGACCCAGTACTTC. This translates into CASSRQGAAETQYF.

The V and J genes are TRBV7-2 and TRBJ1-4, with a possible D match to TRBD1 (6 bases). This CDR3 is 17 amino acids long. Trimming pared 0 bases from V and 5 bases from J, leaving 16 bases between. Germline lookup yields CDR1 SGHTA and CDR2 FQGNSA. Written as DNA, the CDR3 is TGTGCCAGCAGCTTAGCGGGCCCAGGGGCTCGGAATGAAAAACTGTTTTTT. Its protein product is CASSLAGPGARNEKLFF.

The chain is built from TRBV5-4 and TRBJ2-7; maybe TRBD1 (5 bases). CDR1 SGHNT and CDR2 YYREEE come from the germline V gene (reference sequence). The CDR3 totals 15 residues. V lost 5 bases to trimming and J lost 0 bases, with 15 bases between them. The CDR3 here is CASSLAAGNSYEQYF. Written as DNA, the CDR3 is TGTGCCAGCAGTCTGGCGGCAGGGAACTCCTACGAGCAGTACTTC. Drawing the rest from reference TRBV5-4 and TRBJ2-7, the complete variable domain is ETGVTQSPTHLIKTRGQQVTLRCSSQSGHNTVSWYQQALGQGPQFIFQYYREEENGRGNFPPRFSGLQFPNYSSELNVNALELDDSALYLCASSLAAGNSYEQYFGPGTRLTVT.

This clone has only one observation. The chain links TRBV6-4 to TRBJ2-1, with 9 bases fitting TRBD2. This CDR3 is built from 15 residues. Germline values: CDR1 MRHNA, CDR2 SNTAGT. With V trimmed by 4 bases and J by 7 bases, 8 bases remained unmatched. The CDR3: CASSGSSGKWNEQFF. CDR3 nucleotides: TGTGCCAGCAGTGGGTCTAGCGGGAAATGGAATGAGCAGTTCTTC.

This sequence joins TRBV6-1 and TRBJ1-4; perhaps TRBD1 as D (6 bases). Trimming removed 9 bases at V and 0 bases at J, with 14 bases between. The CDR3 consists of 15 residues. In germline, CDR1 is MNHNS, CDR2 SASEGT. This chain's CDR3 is CASRGGVATNEKLFF. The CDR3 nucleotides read TGTGCCAGTAGGGGGGGGGTGGCAACTAATGAAAAACTGTTTTTT.

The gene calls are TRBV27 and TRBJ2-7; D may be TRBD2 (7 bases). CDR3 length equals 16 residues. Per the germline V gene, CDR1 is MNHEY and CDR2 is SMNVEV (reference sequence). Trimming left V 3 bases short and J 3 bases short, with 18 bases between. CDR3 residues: CASSFLGGAGGYEQYF. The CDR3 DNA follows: TGTGCCAGCAGTTTCCTGGGGGGGGCTGGGGGCTACGAGCAGTACTTC.

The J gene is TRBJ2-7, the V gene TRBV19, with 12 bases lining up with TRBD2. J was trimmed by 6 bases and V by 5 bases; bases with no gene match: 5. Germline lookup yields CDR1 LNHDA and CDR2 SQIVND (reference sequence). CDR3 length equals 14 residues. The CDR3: CASSPLAGGGEQYF. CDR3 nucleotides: TGTGCCAGTAGTCCACTAGCGGGAGGAGGCGAGCAGTACTTC.

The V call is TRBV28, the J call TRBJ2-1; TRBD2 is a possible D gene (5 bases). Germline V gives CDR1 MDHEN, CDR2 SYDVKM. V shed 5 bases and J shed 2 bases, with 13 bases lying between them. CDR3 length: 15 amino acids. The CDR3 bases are TGTGCCAGCAGTCCCAACGGGGAGCCCTACAATGAGCAGTTCTTC. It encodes CASSPNGEPYNEQFF. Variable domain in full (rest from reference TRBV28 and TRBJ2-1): DVKVTQSSRYLVKRTGEKVFLECVQDMDHENMFWYRQDPGLGLRLIYFSYDVKMKEKGDIPEGYSVSREKKERFSLILESASTNQTSMYLCASSPNGEPYNEQFFGPGTRLTVL.

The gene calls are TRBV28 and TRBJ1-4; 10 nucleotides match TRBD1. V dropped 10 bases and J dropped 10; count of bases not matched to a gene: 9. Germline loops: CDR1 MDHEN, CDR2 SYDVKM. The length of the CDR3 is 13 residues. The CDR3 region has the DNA TGTGCCATCGAGGACAGGGGGTTAGCAAAACTGTTTTTT. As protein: CAIEDRGLAKLFF.

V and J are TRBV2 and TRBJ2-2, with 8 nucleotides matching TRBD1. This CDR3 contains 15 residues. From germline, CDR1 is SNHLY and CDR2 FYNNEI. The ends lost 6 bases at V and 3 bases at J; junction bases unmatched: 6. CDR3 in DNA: TGTGCCAGCAGCCGGGACAGGCACTACACCGGGGAGCTGTTTTTT. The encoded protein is CASSRDRHYTGELFF.

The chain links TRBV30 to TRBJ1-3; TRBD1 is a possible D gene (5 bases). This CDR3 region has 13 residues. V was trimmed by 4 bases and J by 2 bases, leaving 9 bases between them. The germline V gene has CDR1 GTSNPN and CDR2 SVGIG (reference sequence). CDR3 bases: TGTGCCTGGACGCAGGGAACTGGAAACACCATATATTTT. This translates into CAWTQGTGNTIYF.

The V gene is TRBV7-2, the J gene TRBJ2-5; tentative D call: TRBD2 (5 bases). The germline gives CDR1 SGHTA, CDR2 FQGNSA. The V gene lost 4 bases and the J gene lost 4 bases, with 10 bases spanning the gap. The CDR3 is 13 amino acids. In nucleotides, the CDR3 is TGTGCCAGCAGCTCCGACCGGGGAGAGACCCAGTACTTC. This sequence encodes CASSSDRGETQYF.

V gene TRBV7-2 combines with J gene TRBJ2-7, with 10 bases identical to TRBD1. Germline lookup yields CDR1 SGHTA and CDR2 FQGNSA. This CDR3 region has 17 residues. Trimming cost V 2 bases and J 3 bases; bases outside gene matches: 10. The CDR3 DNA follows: TGTGCCAGCAGCTTAACACCCTGGGACAGGGGCATCTACGAGCAGTACTTC. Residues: CASSLTPWDRGIYEQYF.

CDR3 sequence: CASSFGGRGNEKLFF. CDR3 DNA: TGCGCCAGCAGCTTTGGGGGAAGGGGGAATGAAAAACTGTTTTTT. The genes are TRBV5-1 and TRBJ1-4; perhaps TRBD1 as D (6 bases). The V end lost 2 bases, the J end lost 5 bases, and 13 bases lay between the germline ends. CDR3 length: 15 residues. The germline CDR1 and CDR2 sequences are SGHRS and YFSETQ.

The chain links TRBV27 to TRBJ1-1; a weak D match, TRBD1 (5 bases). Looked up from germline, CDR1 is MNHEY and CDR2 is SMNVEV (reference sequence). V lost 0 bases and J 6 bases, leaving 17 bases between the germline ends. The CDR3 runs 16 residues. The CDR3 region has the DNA TGTGCCAGCAGTTTATCTTCGAGGGCTGGGGGGGCTGAAGCTTTCTTT. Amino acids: CASSLSSRAGGAEAFF.